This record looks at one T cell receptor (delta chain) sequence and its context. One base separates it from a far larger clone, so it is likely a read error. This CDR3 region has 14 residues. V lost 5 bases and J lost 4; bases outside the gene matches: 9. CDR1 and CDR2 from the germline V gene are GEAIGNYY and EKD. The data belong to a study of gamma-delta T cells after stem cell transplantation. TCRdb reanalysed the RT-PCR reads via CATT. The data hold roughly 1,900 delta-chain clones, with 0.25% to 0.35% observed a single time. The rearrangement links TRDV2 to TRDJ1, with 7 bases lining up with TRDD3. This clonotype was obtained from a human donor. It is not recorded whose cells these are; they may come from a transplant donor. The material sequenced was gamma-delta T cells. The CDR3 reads CACGVLGHRDKLIF. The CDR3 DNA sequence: TGTGCCTGTGGCGTACTGGGGCACCGCGATAAACTCATCTTT.